This T cell receptor beta chain emerged from a study of regulatory T cells in long-lasting Graves disease. iRepertoire HTBI primers and Arm-PCR of CDR3 regions built TCR beta libraries. Per the authors' pipeline: Identification of gene segments yielded more than 55 TRBV and 14 to 15 TRBJ across samples. A single record per CDR3 protein comes from TCRdb applying MiXCR to the multiplex PCR reads. TCRdb assigned the V and J calls; the authors' analysis was not used. The sample shows approximately 350,000 distinct CDR3 sequences, roughly 25% of them seen only once. Whole-study findings and limits: Persistent disease preferred TRBV28, TRBJ1-2 and TRBJ2-5. Results may be inaccurate due to the small sample size.

On this clonotype itself: Its antigen remains unidentified. This may come from a read error, since a much larger clone is one base off.

Indicated time point: persistent/refractory GD, antithyroid drugs over 5 years with positive TRAb. After RNA was extracted from PBMCs, the TCR library was made from it. Each patient gave approximately 10 milliliters of EDTA-anticoagulated peripheral blood. The CDR3 contains 14 residues. V shed 7 bases, J shed 5 bases, and the junction held 7 bases outside the gene matches. CDR1 and CDR2 (germline): MNHNS, SASEGT. The chain joins TRBV6-1 to TRBJ2-7; the match to TRBD1 covers 11 bases. The clonotype comes from a woman aged 35 to 49 with Graves disease. The starting material was peripheral blood mononuclear cells (PBMCs), obtained when the disease was refractory, from a patient treated with antithyroid drugs. The CDR3 DNA sequence: TGTGCCAGCACCCGCCGGACAGGGGGCCACGAGCAGTACTTC. It yields the protein CASTRRTGGHEQYF.